This T cell receptor (beta chain) was sequenced for a study of blood T cell repertoires in COVID-19. In the study overall: Samples of COVID-19 (acute and convalescent) were obtained from the United States, Italy and Spain. PBMCs, B-cell-depleted T cells, or T cells provided the cDNA or gDNA that made up the material.

This clone was counted a single time. Study processing details: It was from reference gene primer amplification that nucleated cell counts were estimated. Data came from immunoSEQ multiplex PCR; TCRdb stores just in-frame clones and leaves some out. Clonal size and the V and J genes are those of that table, whereas D and trimming came from the DNA. The repertoire holds 350,000 to 450,000 clones, with 85% as singletons. With 3 bases removed from V and 4 bases from J, the gap between germline ends came to 12 bases. This CDR3 has 14 amino acids. Germline V gene data show CDR1 as MDHEN and CDR2 as SYDVKM.

The rearrangement joins TRBV28 to TRBJ1-1, with D possibly matching TRBD1 (6 bases). Sequences were obtained from peripheral blood. The receptor comes from a woman aged 18-29 years with acute or convalescent COVID-19. CDR3 loop: CASSFSGESTEAFF. The CDR3 region has the DNA TGTGCCAGCAGTTTCTCAGGGGAGTCCACTGAAGCTTTCTTT.